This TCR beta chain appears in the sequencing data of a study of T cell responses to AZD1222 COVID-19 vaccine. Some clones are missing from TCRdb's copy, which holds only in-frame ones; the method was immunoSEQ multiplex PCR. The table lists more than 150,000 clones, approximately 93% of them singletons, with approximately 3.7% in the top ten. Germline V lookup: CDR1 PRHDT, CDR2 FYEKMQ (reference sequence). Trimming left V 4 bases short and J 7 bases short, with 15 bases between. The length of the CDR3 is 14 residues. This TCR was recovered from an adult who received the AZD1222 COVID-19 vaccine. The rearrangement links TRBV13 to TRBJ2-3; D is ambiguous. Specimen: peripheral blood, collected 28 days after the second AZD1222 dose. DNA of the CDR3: TGTGCCAGCAGCTCATTCGAGGCTTCTAATACGCAGTATTTT. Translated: CASSSFEASNTQYF.